This T cell receptor (beta chain) emerged from a study of blood T cell repertoires in COVID-19. Study-level background: Nucleic acid was either cDNA or gDNA, and it came from T cells, B-cell-depleted T cells, or PBMCs.

This table comes from immunoSEQ multiplex PCR, and its TCRdb copy is limited to in-frame clones, with some not included. The sample includes under 300,000 clones, approximately 85% of them seen just once. The V gene's germline CDR1 is KGHSH and CDR2 LQKENI. This CDR3 comprises 17 residues. The junction had 13 bases not matched to a gene; V was cut back by 3 bases and J by 7 bases. The sequencing input was peripheral blood. The sequence was collected from a man older than 75 with acute or convalescent COVID-19. The chain carries TRBV18 and TRBJ2-7; 12 bases fit TRBD1. The DNA of the CDR3 is TGTGCCAGCTCACCTTATCCGGGACAGGGGGCTAAGGGGGAGCAGTACTTC. Residues: CASSPYPGQGAKGEQYF. Combining the CDR3 with reference TRBV18 and TRBJ2-7 gives the whole variable domain NAGVMQNPRHLVRRRGQEARLRCSPMKGHSHVYWYRQLPEEGLKFMVYLQKENIIDESGMPKERFSAEFPKEGPSILRIQQVVRGDSAAYFCASSPYPGQGAKGEQYFGPGTRLTVT.